The 7 T cell receptor beta chains below all came from one sample that was sequenced in a study of blood T cell repertoires in COVID-19. Sequencing used immunoSEQ multiplex PCR; TCRdb keeps in-frame clones, though not all of them. Seen here are approximately 46,000 clones, around nine tenths observed once, and the top ten hold more than 15%. The source material was peripheral blood. The receptors originated from a man aged 60 to 75 with active or convalescent COVID-19.

The V and J genes are TRBV29-1 and TRBJ1-1, with 9 bases lining up with TRBD1. J was trimmed by 4 bases and V by 4 bases; bases with no gene match: 4. The CDR3 totals 13 residues. Germline loops: CDR1 SQVTM, CDR2 ANQGSEA. DNA for the CDR3: TGCAGCGTTGGCGGACAGGGGATCACTGAAGCTTTCTTT. It specifies CSVGGQGITEAFF.

The chain uses TRBV5-5 and TRBJ1-2; D is undetermined. V was clipped by 5 bases and J by 4 bases, with 12 bases between them. CDR3 length: 13 amino acids. The germline V gene encodes CDR1 SGHKS and CDR2 YYEKEE (reference sequence). CDR3 residues: CASRPGPSYGYTF. In nucleotides, the CDR3 is TGTGCCAGCAGACCCGGTCCTTCCTATGGCTACACCTTC.

The J gene is TRBJ1-1, the V gene TRBV4-2; TRBD1 matches 9 bases. Germline lookup yields CDR1 LGHNA and CDR2 YNFKEQ. Losses at the gene ends were 4 bases for V and 0 bases for J; bases not matched to a gene: 6. The CDR3 contains 16 residues. The CDR3 loop is CASSLDRGRLNTEAFF. The CDR3 region has the DNA TGTGCCAGCAGCCTCGACAGGGGGAGATTGAACACTGAAGCTTTCTTT.

This sequence joins TRBV18 and TRBJ2-1; a weak D match, TRBD1 (6 bases). Germline loops: CDR1 KGHSH, CDR2 LQKENI. The CDR3 runs to 15 residues. V gave up 3 bases and J gave up 9 bases, with 18 bases separating them. The CDR3 protein is CASSPLLTGSSEQFF. For the CDR3, the DNA is TGTGCCAGCTCACCCCTACTTACAGGGTCCAGTGAGCAGTTCTTC.

V and J are TRBV24-1 and TRBJ1-1, with unresolved D. This CDR3 is 13 amino acids long. V was clipped by 4 bases and J by 5 bases, with 10 bases between them. CDR1 KGHDR and CDR2 SFDVKD come from the germline V gene. This CDR3 reads CATSDSGRTEAFF. CDR3 nucleotide sequence: TGTGCCACCAGTGACAGCGGGAGAACTGAAGCTTTCTTT.

This clone was counted only a few times. The chain couples TRBV9 to TRBJ1-5, with 7 bases identical to TRBD1. This CDR3 is 15 amino acids long. In germline, CDR1 is SGDLS, CDR2 YYNGEE. The J segment lost 4 bases and the V segment lost 3 bases, leaving 7 bases of the junction unmatched. The CDR3 loop is CASSDVRDSNQPQHF. CDR3 DNA sequence: TGTGCCAGCAGCGACGTTAGGGACAGTAATCAGCCCCAGCATTTT.

The chain has TRBV11-2 and TRBJ1-1; possible D gene TRBD1, 5 bases. V lost 4 bases, J lost 6 bases, and 12 bases lay in between. In germline, CDR1 is SGHAT, CDR2 FQNNGV. The CDR3 has 13 residues. CDR3 sequence (DNA): TGTGCCAGCAGCTACGACAGATTATCTGAAGCTTTCTTT. Amino acid sequence: CASSYDRLSEAFF.